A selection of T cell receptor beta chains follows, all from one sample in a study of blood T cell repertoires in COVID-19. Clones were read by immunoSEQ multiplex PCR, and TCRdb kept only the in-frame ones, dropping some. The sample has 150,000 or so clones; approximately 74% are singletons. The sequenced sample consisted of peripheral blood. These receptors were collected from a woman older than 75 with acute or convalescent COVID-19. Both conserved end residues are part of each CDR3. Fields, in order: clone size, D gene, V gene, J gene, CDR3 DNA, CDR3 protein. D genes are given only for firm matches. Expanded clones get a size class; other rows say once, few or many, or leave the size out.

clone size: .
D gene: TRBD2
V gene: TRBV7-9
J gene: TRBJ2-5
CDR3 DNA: TGTGCCAGCAGCTTGGGACTAGCTGAAGAGACCCAGTACTTC
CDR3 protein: CASSLGLAEETQYF

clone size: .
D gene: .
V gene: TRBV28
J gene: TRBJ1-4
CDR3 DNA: TGTGCCAGCAGTTCCCTGGACAGAACTAATGAAAAACTGTTTTTT
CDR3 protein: CASSSLDRTNEKLFF

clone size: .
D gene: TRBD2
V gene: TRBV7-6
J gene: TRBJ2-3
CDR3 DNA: TGTGCCAGCAGCTTAGCGGGGACTAGAGATACGCAGTATTTT
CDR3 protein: CASSLAGTRDTQYF

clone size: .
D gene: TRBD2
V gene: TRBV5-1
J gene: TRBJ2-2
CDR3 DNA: TGCGCCAGCAGCCCCGGAGTAGCGGGAGACACCGGGGAGCTGTTTTTT
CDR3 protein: CASSPGVAGDTGELFF

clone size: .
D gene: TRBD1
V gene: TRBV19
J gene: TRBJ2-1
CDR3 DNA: TGTGCCAGCAATATACCGGGACAGGGGTCTTTAGATGAGCAGTTCTTC
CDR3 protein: CASNIPGQGSLDEQFF

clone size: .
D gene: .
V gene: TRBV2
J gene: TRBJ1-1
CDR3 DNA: TGTGCCAGCAGTGTTGAGACAGGACGAAGTAGCTTTCTTTTCTTT
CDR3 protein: CASSVETGRSSFLFF

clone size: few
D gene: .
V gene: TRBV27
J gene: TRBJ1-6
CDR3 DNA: TGTGCCAGCATGTCTTTGGAGCGTTCACCCCTCCACTTT
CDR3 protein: CASMSLERSPLHF

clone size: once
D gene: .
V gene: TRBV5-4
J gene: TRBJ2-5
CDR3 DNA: TGTGCCAGCCGGGGGGCCAGCAAAGAGACCCAGTACTTC
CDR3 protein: CASRGASKETQYF

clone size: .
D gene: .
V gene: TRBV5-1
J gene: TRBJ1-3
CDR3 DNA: TGCGCCAGCAGCATAGCACAGGGCTCTGGAAACACCATATATTTT
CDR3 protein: CASSIAQGSGNTIYF

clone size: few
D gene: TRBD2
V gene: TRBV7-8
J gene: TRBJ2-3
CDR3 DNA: TGTGCCAGCAGCTTAGGTGGACTAGCAGGTTGGGATACGCAGTATTTT
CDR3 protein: CASSLGGLAGWDTQYF

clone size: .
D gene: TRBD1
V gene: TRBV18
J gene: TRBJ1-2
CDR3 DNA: TGTGCCAGCTCATTCGGGACAGGGGCCGACTATGGCTACACCTTC
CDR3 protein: CASSFGTGADYGYTF

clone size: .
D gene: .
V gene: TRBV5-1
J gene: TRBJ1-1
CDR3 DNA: TGCGCCAGCAGCTTGGCCTCCGCCGTACAGGGTTCCACTGAAGCTTTCTTT
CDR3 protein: CASSLASAVQGSTEAFF

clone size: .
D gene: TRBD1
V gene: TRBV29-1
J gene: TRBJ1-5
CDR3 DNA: TGCAGCGTTGAGGTACAGGGGGGGCCCCAGCATTTT
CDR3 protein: CSVEVQGGPQHF

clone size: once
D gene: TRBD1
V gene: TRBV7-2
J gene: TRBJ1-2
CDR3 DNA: TGTGCCAGCAGCTTAGGACGCGGACAGGGTCCTGGCTACACCTTC
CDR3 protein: CASSLGRGQGPGYTF

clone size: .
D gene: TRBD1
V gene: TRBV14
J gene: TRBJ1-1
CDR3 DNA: TGTGCCAGCAGCCAAAGGACAGGGGGCTCCACTGAAGCTTTCTTT
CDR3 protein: CASSQRTGGSTEAFF

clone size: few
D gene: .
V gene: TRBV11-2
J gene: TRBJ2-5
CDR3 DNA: TGTGCCAGCAGCCGAGCTACAGGGCTAGAGACCCAGTACTTC
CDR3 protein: CASSRATGLETQYF

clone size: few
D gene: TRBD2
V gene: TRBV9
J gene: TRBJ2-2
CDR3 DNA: TGTGCCAGCAGCGTAGCTAAACTAGCGCTGAACACCGGGGAGCTGTTTTTT
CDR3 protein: CASSVAKLALNTGELFF

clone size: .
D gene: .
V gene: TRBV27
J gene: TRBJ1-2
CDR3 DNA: TGTGCCAGCAGTTCTTGGGGCGCGGACTATGGCTACACCTTC
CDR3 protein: CASSSWGADYGYTF

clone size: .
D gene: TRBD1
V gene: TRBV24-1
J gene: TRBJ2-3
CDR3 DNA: TGTGCCACCAGTGATTTGAGACAGGGTGGGGATACGCAGTATTTT
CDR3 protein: CATSDLRQGGDTQYF

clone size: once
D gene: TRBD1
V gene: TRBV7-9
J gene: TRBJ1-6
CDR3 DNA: TGTGCCAGCAGCCACGGACAGGAAAATTCACCCCTCCACTTT
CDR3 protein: CASSHGQENSPLHF

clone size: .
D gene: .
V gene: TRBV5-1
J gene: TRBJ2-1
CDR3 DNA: TGCGCCAGCAGCTTGGGTGGGGGAGGTGCCTACAATGAGCAGTTCTTC
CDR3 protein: CASSLGGGGAYNEQFF

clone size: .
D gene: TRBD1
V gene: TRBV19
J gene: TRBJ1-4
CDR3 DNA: TGTGCCAGTAGTATAGACCTCCAGGGGGGTGAAAAACTGTTTTTT
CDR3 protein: CASSIDLQGGEKLFF

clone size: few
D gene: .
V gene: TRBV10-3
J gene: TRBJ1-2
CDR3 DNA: TGTGCCATCAGTGAGTCGAGGAAACTTAACTATGGCTACACCTTC
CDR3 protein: CAISESRKLNYGYTF

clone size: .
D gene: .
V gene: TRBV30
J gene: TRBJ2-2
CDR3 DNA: TGTGCCTGGAGTGTAGTTAGCAGCAACACCGGGGAGCTGTTTTTT
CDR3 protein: CAWSVVSSNTGELFF

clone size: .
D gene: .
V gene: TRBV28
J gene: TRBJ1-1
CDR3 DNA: TGTGCCAGCAGTTTATGGAATATTATAACAGGGACCGGGAACACTGAAGCTTTCTTT
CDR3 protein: CASSLWNIITGTGNTEAFF

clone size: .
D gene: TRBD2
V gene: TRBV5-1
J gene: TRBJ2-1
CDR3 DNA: TGCGCCAGCAGCAGGGGACTAGCGGGAAGCACTATCTACAATGAGCAGTTCTTC
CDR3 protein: CASSRGLAGSTIYNEQFF

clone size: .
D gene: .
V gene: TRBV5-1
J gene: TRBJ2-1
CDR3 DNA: TGCGCCAGCAGCTTCGGCTCCTCGAGGAATGAGCAGTTCTTC
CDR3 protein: CASSFGSSRNEQFF

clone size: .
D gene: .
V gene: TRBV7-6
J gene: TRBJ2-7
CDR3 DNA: TGTGCCAGCAGCTCCCGAAGCAGGGGTAGCGTCTACGAGCAGTACTTC
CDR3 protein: CASSSRSRGSVYEQYF

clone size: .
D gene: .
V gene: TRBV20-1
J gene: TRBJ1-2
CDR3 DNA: TGCAGTGCTAGTAACGGGGGGGAGAAGTTGGCTGGCTACACCTTC
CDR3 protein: CSASNGGEKLAGYTF

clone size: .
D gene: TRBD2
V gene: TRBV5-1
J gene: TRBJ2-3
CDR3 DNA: TGCGCCAGCAGCTTACCGGGAGGTTCTACAGATACGCAGTATTTT
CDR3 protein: CASSLPGGSTDTQYF

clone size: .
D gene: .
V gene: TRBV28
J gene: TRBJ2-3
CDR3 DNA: TGTGCCAGCAGGGGGCAGGGATACACAGATACGCAGTATTTT
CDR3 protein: CASRGQGYTDTQYF

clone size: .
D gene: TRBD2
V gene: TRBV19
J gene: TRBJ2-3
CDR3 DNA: TGTGCCAGTAGGCGGGGACTAGCGGGAGGTGCTAGCACAGATACGCAGTATTTT
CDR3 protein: CASRRGLAGGASTDTQYF

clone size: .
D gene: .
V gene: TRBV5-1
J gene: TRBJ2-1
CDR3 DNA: TGCGCCAGCAGCTTGGTTGGAGAGAATGAGCAGTTCTTC
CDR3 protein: CASSLVGENEQFF

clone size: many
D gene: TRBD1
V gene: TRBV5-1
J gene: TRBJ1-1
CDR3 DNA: TGCGCCAGCAGCTTGAGTGTCGCAGGGGGGAACACTGAAGCTTTCTTT
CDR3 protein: CASSLSVAGGNTEAFF

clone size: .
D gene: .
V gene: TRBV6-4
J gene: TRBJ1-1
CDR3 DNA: TGTGCCAGCAAGTTACAGGGCTCGAACACTGAAGCTTTCTTT
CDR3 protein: CASKLQGSNTEAFF

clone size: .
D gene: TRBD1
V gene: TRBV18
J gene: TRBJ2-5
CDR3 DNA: TGTGCCAGCTCACCGGGACAGGGTAAAGAGACCCAGTACTTC
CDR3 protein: CASSPGQGKETQYF

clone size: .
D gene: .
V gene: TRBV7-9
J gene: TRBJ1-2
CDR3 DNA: TGTGCCAGCAGCTTAGGTTCAGCCTGGGACTCCCCTGGCTACACCTTC
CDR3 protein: CASSLGSAWDSPGYTF

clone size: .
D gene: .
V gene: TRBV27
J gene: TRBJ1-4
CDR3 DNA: TGTGCCAGCAGTTTAGGAGGGTTTCGGACTAATGAAAAACTGTTTTTT
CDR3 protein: CASSLGGFRTNEKLFF

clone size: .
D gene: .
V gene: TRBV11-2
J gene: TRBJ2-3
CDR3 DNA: TGTGCCAGCAGCTTAGTCGGAGCGCTGACAGATACGCAGTATTTT
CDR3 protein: CASSLVGALTDTQYF

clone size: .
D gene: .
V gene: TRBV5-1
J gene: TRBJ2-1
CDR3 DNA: TGCGCCAGCAGCGAACAGGGAAACTCCTACAATGAGCAGTTCTTC
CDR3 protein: CASSEQGNSYNEQFF

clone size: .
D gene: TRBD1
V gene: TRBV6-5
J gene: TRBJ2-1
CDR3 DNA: TGTGCCAGCAGTTCGACAGGGAACGAGCAGTTCTTC
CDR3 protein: CASSSTGNEQFF

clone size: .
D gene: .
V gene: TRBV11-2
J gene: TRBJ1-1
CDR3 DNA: TGTGCCAGCAGCTGGGGTAAGAGGGTTTCGGAAGCTTTCTTT
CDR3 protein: CASSWGKRVSEAFF

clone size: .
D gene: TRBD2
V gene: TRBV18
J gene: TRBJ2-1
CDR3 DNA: TGTGCCAGCTCAACTAGCGGGCGTTACAATGAGCAGTTCTTC
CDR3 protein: CASSTSGRYNEQFF

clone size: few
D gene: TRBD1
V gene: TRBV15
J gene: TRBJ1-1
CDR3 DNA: TGTGCCACCAGCAGAAGGACAGGGGAAGCTTTCTTT
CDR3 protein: CATSRRTGEAFF

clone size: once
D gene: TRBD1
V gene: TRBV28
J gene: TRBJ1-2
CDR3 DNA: TGTGCCAGCAGTTTCAACACCGGGACAGGCCTCTATGGCTACACCTTC
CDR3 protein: CASSFNTGTGLYGYTF

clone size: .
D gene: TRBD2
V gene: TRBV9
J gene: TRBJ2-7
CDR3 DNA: TGTGCCAGCAGCGGTGGGACTAGCGCTTACGAGCAGTACTTC
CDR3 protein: CASSGGTSAYEQYF